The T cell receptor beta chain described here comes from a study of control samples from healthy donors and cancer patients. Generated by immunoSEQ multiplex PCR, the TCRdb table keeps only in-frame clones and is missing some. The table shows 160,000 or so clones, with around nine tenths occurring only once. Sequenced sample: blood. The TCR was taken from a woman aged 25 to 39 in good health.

The CDR3 nucleotides are TGTGCCAGCAGCATGGACAGGGTATCGGGTGAAAAACTGTTTTTT. The encoded protein is CASSMDRVSGEKLFF. The chain links TRBV5-8 to TRBJ1-4, with 8 positions matching TRBD1. V dropped 4 bases and J dropped 7; count of bases not matched to a gene: 9. Germline CDR1 SGHTS, CDR2 YDEGEE. The CDR3 spans 15 residues. Drawing the rest from reference TRBV5-8 and TRBJ1-4, the complete variable domain is EAGVTQSPTHLIKTRGQQATLRCSPISGHTSVYWYQQALGLGLQFLLWYDEGEERNRGNFPPRFSGRQFPNYSSELNVNALELEDSALYLCASSMDRVSGEKLFFGSGTQLSVL.